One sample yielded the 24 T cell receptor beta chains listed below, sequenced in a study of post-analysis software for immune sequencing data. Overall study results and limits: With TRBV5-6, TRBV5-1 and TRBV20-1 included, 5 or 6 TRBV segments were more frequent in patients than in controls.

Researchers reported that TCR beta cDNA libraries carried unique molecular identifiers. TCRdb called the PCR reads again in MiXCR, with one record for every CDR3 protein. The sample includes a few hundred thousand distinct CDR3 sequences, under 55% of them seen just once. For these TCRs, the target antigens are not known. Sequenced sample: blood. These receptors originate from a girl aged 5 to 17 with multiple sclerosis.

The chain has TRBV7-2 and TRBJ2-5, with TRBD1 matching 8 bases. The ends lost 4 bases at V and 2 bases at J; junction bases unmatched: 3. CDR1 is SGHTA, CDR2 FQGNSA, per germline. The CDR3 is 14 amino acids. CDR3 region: CASSSYRGQETQYF. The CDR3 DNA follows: TGTGCCAGCAGCTCGTACAGGGGGCAAGAGACCCAGTACTTC.

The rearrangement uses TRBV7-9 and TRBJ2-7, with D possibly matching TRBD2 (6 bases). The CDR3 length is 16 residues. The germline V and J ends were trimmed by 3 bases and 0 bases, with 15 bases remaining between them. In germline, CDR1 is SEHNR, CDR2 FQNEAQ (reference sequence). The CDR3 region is CASSLSTGERSYEQYF. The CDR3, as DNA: TGTGCCAGCAGCTTGTCTACGGGGGAACGCTCCTACGAGCAGTACTTC. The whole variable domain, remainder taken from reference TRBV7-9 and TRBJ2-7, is DTGVSQNPRHKITKRGQNVTFRCDPISEHNRLYWYRQTLGQGPEFLTYFQNEAQLEKSRLLSDRFSAERPKGSFSTLEIQRTEQGDSAMYLCASSLSTGERSYEQYFGPGTRLTVT.

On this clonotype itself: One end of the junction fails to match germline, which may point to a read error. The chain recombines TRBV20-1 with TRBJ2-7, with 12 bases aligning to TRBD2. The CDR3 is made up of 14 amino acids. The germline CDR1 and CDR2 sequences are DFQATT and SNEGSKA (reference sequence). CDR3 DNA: TGCAATGCTGGCCGACTAGCGGGAGACTACGAGCAGTACTTC. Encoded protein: CNAGRLAGDYEQYF.

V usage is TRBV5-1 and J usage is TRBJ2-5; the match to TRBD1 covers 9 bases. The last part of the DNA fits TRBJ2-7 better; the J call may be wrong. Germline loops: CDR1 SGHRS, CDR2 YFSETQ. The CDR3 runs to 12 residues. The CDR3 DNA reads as TGCGCCAGCAGCAAACAGGGGGCCGAGCAGTACTTC. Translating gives CASSKQGAEQYF.

CDR3: CSARVFRHRPPYNEQFF. The DNA of the CDR3 is TGCAGTGCTAGAGTGTTTCGCCATCGTCCTCCCTACAATGAGCAGTTCTTC. This sequence joins TRBV20-1 and TRBJ2-1; D is uncertain. There are 17 residues in the CDR3. Trimming removed 1 base at V and 2 bases at J, with 18 bases between. CDR1 and CDR2 (germline): DFQATT, SNEGSKA (reference sequence).

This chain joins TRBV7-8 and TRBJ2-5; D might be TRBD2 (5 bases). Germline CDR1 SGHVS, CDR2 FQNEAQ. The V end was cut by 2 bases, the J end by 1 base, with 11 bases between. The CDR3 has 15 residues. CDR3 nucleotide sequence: TGTGCCAGCAGCTTAAGCCAGGCGGGCCAAGAGACCCAGTACTTC. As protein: CASSLSQAGQETQYF.

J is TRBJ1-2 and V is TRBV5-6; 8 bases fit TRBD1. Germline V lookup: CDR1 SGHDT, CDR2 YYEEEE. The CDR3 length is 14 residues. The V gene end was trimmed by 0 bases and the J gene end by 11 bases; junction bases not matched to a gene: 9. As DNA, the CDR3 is TGTGCCAGCAGCTTGGTATGGGGACAGGTCCAATACACCTTC. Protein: CASSLVWGQVQYTF.

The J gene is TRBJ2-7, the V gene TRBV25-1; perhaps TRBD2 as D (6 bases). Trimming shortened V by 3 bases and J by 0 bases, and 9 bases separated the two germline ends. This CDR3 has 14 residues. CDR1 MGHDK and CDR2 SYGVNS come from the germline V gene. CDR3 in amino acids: CASSDSGSSYEQYF. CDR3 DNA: TGTGCCAGCAGTGATTCCGGGAGCTCCTACGAGCAGTACTTC.

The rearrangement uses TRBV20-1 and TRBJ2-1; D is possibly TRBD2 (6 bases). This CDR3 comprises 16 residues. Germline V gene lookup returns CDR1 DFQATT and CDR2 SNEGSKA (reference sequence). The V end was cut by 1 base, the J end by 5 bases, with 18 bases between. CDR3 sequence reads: CSARVVGGSGNNEQFF. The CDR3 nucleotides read TGCAGTGCTAGAGTTGTGGGGGGTTCTGGGAACAATGAGCAGTTCTTC.

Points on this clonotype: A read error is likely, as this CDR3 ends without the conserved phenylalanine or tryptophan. The CDR3 protein is CASSFSGRADEQYS. CDR3 DNA: TGTGCCAGCAGCTTTAGCGGGAGGGCCGACGAGCAGTACTCC. The rearrangement links TRBV7-6 to TRBJ2-5, with TRBD2 matching over 11 bases. The J call is doubtful: the DNA matches TRBJ2-7 better. Germline CDR1 is SGHVS and CDR2 is FNYEAQ. The CDR3 has 14 residues.

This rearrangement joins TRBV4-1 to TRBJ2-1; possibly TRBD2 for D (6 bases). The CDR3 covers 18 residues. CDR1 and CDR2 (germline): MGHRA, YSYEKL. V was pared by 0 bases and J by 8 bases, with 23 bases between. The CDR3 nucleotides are TGCGCCAGCAGCCAAGAATCGCAGCGGAGGGTTAAGAGGGATGAGCAGTTCTTC. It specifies CASSQESQRRVKRDEQFF.

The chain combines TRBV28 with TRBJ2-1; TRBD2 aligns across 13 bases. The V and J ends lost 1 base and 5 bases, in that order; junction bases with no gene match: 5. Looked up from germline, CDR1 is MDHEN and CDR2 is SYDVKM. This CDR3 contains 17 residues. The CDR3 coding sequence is TGTGCCAGCAGTTTATTACTAGCGGGAGGGCCCCACAATGAGCAGTTCTTC. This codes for CASSLLLAGGPHNEQFF.

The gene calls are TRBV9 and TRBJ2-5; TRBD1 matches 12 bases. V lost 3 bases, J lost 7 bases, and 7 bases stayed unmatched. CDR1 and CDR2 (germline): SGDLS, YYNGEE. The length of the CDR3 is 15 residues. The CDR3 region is CASSDGTGGAVTQYF. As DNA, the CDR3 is TGTGCCAGCAGCGACGGGACAGGGGGCGCGGTGACCCAGTACTTC.

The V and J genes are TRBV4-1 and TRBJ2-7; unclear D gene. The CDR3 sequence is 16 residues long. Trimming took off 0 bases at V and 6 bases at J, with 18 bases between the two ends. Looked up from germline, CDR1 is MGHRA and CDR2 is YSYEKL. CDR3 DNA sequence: TGCGCCAGCAGCCAAGATACGGGCAGGCTTTATCCCGAGCAGTACTTC. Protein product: CASSQDTGRLYPEQYF.

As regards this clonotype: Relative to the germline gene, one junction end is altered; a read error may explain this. CDR3 DNA: TGCAGTGCTAGCGGACTAGCGGGAGAGGGGTCCTACAATGGGCAGTTCTTC. Protein sequence: CSASGLAGEGSYNGQFF. This chain joins TRBV20-1 and TRBJ2-1, with TRBD2 identical over 13 bases. This CDR3 has 17 amino acids. The V gene's germline CDR1 is DFQATT and CDR2 SNEGSKA (reference sequence).

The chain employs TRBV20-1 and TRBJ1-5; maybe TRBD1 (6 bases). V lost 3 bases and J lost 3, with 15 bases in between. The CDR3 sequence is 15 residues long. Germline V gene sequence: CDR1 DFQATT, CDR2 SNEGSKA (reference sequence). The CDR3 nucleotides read TGCAGTGCTAGCCCAGGGGCCAACTTCAATCAGCCCCAGCATTTT. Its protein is CSASPGANFNQPQHF.

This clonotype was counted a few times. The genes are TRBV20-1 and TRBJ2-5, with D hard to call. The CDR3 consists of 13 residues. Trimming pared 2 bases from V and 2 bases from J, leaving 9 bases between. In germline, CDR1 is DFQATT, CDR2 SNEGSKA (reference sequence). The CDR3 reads CSARRSRQETQYF. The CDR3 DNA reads TGCAGTGCTAGACGTTCTCGACAAGAGACCCAGTACTTC.

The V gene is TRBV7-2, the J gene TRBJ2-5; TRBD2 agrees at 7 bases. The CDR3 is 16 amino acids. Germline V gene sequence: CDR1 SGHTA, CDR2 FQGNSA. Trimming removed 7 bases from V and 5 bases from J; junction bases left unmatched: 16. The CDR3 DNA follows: TGTGCCAGCACCCGGACTCTTAAAACCGGGGGGGAGACCCAGTACTTC. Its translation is CASTRTLKTGGETQYF.

As DNA, the CDR3 is TGCGCCAGCAGCTTGGAAACAGGGGGAGAGACCCAGTACTTC. It yields the protein CASSLETGGETQYF. V usage is TRBV5-1 and J usage is TRBJ2-5, with 8 bases that match TRBD1. Germline CDR1 SGHRS, CDR2 YFSETQ. J lost 4 bases, V lost 0 bases, and 2 bases had no gene match. The CDR3 is made up of 14 amino acids. Together with reference TRBV5-1 and TRBJ2-5, the CDR3 gives the full variable domain: KAGVTQTPRYLIKTRGQQVTLSCSPISGHRSVSWYQQTPGQGLQFLFEYFSETQRNKGNFPGRFSGRQFSNSRSEMNVSTLELGDSALYLCASSLETGGETQYFGPGTRLLVL.

The CDR3 DNA follows: TGCGCCAGCAGCTACAACCCGGGGACATCGAACACCGGGGAGCTGTTTTTT. Protein: CASSYNPGTSNTGELFF. The chain uses TRBV5-1 and TRBJ2-2; weak D call: TRBD1 (6 bases). Trimming cost V 3 bases and J 0 bases, with 15 bases left between them. Germline CDR1 reads SGHRS; CDR2 reads YFSETQ. CDR3 length: 17 residues.

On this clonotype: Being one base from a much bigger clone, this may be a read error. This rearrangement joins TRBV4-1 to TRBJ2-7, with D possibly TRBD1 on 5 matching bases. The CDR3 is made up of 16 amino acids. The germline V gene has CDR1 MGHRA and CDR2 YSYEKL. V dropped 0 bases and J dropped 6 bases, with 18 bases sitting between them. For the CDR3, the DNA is TGCGCCAGCAGCCAAGATCCGGACACCGTAAGGGGCGAGCAGTACTTC. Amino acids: CASSQDPDTVRGEQYF.

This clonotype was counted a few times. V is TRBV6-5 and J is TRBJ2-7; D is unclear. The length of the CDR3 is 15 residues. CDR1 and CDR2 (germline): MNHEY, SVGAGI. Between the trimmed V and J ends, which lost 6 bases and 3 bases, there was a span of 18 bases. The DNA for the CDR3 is TGTGCCAGCAGGCGCTTGGATGGAGACATCTACGAGCAGTACTTC. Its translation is CASRRLDGDIYEQYF.

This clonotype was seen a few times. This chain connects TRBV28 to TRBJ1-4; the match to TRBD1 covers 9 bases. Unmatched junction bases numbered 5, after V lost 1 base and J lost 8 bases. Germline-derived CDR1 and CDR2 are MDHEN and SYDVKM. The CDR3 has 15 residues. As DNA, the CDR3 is TGTGCCAGCAGTTTATCTGGGACAGGGTCCGAAAAACTGTTTTTT. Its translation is CASSLSGTGSEKLFF.

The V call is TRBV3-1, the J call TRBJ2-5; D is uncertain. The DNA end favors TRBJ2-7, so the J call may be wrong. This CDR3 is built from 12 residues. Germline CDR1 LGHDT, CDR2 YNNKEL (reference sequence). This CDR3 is CASSQHPYEQYF. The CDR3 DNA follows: TGTGCCAGCAGCCAGCACCCCTACGAGCAGTACTTC.